This T cell receptor (beta chain) was retrieved from a study of cytomegalovirus exposure and HLA in healthy donors. It was with 60 Vbeta and 13 Jbeta primers that the PCR ran. TCRdb keeps only in-frame clones here, not all; method: immunoSEQ multiplex PCR. There are around 41,000 clones in the sample; 68% occur only once, and around 4% lies in the top ten. With 2 bases clipped from V and 4 bases from J, the junction kept 4 bases outside the gene matches. This CDR3 region has 14 residues. The germline gives CDR1 GTSNPN, CDR2 SVGIG (reference sequence). Sequencing input: PBMCs. V is TRBV30 and J is TRBJ2-2, with 7 bases fitting TRBD1. The clonotype was recovered from a man aged 40-50 years in good health and CMV-seronegative. CDR3 bases: TGTGCCTGGAGTCCCGGGACAGTCACCGGGGAGCTGTTTTTT. It translates to CAWSPGTVTGELFF. The variable domain in full, with the rest retrieved from reference TRBV30 and TRBJ2-2, is SQTIHQWPATLVQPVGSPLSLECTVEGTSNPNLYWYRQAAGRGLQLLFYSVGIGQISSEVPQNLSASRPQDRQFILSSKKLLLSDSGFYLCAWSPGTVTGELFFGEGSRLTVL.